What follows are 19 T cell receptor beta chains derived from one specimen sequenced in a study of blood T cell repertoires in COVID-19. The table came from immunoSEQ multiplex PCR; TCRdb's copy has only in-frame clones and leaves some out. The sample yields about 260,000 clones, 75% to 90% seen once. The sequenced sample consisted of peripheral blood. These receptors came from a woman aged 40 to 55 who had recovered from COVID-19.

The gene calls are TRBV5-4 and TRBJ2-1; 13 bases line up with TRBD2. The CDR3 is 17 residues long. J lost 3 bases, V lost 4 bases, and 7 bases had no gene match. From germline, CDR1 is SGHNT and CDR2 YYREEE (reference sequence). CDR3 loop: CASSPLAGGLGYNEQFF. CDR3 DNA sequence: TGTGCCAGCAGCCCACTAGCGGGGGGGCTGGGCTACAATGAGCAGTTCTTC.

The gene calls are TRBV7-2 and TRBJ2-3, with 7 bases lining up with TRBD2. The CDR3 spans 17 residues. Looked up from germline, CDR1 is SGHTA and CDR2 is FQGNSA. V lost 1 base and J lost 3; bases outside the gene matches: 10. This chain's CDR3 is CASSLGTRRGKTDTQYF. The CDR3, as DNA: TGTGCCAGCAGCTTAGGGACTAGGCGGGGTAAAACAGATACGCAGTATTTT.

This chain's CDR3 is CASSWAYGYTF. The CDR3 region has the DNA TGTGCCAGCAGCTGGGCGTATGGCTACACCTTC. The V and J genes are TRBV7-3 and TRBJ1-2, with D hard to call. Trimming removed 4 bases at V and 5 bases at J, with 5 bases between. The CDR3 length is 11 residues. CDR1 SGHTA and CDR2 FQGTGA come from the germline V gene. The entire variable domain, with the rest obtained from reference TRBV7-3 and TRBJ1-2, is as follows: GAGVSQTPSNKVTEKGKYVELRCDPISGHTALYWYRQSLGQGPEFLIYFQGTGAADDSGLPNDRFFAVRPEGSVSTLKIQRTERGDSAVYLCASSWAYGYTFGSGTRLTVV.

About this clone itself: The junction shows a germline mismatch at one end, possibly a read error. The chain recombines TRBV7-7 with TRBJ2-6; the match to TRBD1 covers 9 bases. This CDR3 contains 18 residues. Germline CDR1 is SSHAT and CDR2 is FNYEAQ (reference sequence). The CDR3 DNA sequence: TGTGCTAGCAGCTCGCAACCGGGACAGGGTCCCGGGGCCAACGTCCTGACTTTC. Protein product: CASSSQPGQGPGANVLTF. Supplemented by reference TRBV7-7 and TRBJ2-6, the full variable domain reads GAGVSQSPRYKVTKRGQDVTLRCDPISSHATLYWYQQALGQGPEFLTYFNYEAQPDKSGLPSDRFSAERPEGSISTLTIQRTEQRDSAMYRCASSSQPGQGPGANVLTFGAGSRLTVL.

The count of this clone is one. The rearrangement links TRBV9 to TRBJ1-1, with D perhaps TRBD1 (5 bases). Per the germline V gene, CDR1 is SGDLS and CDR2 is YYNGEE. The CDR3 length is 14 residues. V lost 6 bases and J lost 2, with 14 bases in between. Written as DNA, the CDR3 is TGTGCCAGCACCCTTACAGGTTTAAACACTGAAGCTTTCTTT. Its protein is CASTLTGLNTEAFF.

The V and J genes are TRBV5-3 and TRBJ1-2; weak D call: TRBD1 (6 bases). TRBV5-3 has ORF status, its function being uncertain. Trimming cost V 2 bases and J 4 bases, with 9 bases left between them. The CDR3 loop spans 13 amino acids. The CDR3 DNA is TGTGCCAGAAGCTTATCAGGGGCCTATGGCTACACCTTC. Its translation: CARSLSGAYGYTF.

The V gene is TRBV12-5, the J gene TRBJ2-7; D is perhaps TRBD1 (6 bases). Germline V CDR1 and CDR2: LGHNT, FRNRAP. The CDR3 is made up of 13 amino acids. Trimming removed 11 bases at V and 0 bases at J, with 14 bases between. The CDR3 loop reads CASSRTDSYEQYF. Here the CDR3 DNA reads TGTGCTTCCTCAAGGACAGACTCCTACGAGCAGTACTTC. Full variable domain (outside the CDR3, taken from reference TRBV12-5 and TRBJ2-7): DARVTQTPRHKVTEMGQEVTMRCQPILGHNTVFWYRQTMMQGLELLAYFRNRAPLDDSGMPKDRFSAEMPDATLATLKIQPSEPRDSAVYFCASSRTDSYEQYFGPGTRLTVT.

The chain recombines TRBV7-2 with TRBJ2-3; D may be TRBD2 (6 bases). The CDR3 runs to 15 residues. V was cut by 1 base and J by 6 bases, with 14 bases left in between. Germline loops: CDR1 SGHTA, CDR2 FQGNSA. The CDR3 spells CASSLGFTSIDTQYF. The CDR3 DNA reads TGTGCCAGCAGCTTAGGGTTTACTAGCATTGATACGCAGTATTTT.

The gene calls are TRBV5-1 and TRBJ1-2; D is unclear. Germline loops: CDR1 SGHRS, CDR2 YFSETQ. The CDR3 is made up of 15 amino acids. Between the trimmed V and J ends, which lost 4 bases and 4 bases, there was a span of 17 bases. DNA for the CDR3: TGCGCCAGCAGCGGTACGGGTTTAAGGAGCTATGGCTACACCTTC. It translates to CASSGTGLRSYGYTF.

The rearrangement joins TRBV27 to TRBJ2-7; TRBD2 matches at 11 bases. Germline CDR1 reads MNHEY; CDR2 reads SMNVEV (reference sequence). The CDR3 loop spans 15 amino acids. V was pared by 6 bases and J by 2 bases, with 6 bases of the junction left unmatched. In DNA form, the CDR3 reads TGTGCCAGCAGCCGCGGGACTAGCGGTACCTACGAGCAGTACTTC. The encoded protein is CASSRGTSGTYEQYF.

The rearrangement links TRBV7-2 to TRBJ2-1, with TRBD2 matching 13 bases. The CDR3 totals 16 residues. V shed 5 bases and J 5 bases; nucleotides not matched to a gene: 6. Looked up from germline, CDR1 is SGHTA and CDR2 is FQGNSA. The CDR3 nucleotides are TGTGCCAGCAGCAGAACTAGCGGGGGGGCAGACAATGAGCAGTTCTTC. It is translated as CASSRTSGGADNEQFF. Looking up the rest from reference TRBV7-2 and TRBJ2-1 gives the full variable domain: GAGVSQSPSNKVTEKGKDVELRCDPISGHTALYWYRQSLGQGLEFLIYFQGNSAPDKSGLPSDRFSAERTGGSVSTLTIQRTQQEDSAVYLCASSRTSGGADNEQFFGPGTRLTVL.

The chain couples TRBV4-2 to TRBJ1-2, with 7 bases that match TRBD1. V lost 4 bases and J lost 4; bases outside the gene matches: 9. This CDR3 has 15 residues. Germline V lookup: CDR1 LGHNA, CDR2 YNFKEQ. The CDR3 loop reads CASSPEGQAFYGYTF. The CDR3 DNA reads TGTGCCAGCAGCCCCGAAGGACAGGCCTTCTATGGCTACACCTTC.

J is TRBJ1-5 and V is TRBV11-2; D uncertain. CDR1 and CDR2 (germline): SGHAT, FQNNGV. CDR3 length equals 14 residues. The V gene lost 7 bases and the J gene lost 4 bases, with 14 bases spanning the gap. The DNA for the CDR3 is TGTGCCAGCACCCCCCGGGATCCAAATCAGCCCCAGCATTTT. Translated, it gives CASTPRDPNQPQHF.

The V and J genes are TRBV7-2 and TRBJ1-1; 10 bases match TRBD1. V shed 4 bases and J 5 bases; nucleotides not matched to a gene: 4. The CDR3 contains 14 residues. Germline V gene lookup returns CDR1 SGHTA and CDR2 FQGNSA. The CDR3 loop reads CASSSDRGQTEAFF. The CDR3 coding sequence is TGTGCCAGCAGCTCAGACAGGGGGCAAACTGAAGCTTTCTTT. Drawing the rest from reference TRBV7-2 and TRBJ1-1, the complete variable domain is GAGVSQSPSNKVTEKGKDVELRCDPISGHTALYWYRQSLGQGLEFLIYFQGNSAPDKSGLPSDRFSAERTGGSVSTLTIQRTQQEDSAVYLCASSSDRGQTEAFFGQGTRLTVV.

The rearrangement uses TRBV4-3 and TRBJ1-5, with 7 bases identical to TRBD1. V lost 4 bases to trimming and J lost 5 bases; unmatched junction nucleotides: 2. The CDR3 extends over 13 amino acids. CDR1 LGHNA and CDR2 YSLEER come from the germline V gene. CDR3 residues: CASSPDRDQPQHF. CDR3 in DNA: TGCGCCAGCAGCCCAGACAGGGATCAGCCCCAGCATTTT.

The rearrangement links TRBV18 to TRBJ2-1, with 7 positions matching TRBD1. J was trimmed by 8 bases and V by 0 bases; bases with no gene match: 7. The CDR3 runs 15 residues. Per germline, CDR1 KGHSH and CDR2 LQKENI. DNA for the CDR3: TGTGCCAGCTCACCACCAAAGGGGGCGCGGGATGAGCAGTTCTTC. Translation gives CASSPPKGARDEQFF. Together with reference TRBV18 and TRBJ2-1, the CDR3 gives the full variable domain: NAGVMQNPRHLVRRRGQEARLRCSPMKGHSHVYWYRQLPEEGLKFMVYLQKENIIDESGMPKERFSAEFPKEGPSILRIQQVVRGDSAAYFCASSPPKGARDEQFFGPGTRLTVL.

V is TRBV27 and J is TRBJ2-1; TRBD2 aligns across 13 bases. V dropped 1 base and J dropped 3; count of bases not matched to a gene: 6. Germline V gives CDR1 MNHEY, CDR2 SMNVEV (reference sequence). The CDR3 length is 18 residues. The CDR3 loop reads CASSLWGGLAGDYNEQFF. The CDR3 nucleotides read TGTGCCAGCAGTTTATGGGGTGGACTAGCGGGGGACTACAATGAGCAGTTCTTC.

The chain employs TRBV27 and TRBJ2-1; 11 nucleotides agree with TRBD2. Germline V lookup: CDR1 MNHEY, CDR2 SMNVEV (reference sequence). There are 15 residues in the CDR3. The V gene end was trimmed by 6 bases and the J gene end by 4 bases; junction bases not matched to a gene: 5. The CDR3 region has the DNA TGTGCCAGCAGCTTAGCGGGGGGGCTATACAATGAGCAGTTCTTC. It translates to CASSLAGGLYNEQFF.

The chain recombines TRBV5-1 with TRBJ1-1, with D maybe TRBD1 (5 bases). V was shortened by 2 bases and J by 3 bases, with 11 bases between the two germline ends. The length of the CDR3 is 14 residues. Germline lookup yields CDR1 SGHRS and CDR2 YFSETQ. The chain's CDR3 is CASSFILGDTEAFF. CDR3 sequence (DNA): TGCGCCAGCAGCTTTATCCTAGGGGACACTGAAGCTTTCTTT.